This T cell receptor (beta chain) was recovered during a study of liver allograft versus peripheral blood T cells. About the research overall: The authors compared T cell receptor repertoires in transplanted livers with those in the peripheral blood of recipients. Regarding the study as a whole: The authors reported that T cell receptor repertoires inside liver allografts differed from those in peripheral blood.

Germline V gene data show CDR1 as MNHEY and CDR2 as SVGEGT. The CDR3 loop spans 14 amino acids. TCRdb used MiXCR to reprocess the reads, holding one entry per CDR3 protein. The sample holds some 1,700 distinct CDR3 sequences, approximately 15% seen once. To note about this clonotype: What it binds is unknown. The likely explanation is a read error, given a far larger clone one base away.

This TCR came from a human patient who had a liver transplant. Some T cells may trace back to the graft donor. The chain couples TRBV6-2 or TRBV6-3 to TRBJ1-4; 9 bases line up with TRBD1. The CDR3: CASSSGTGWEKLIF. CDR3 nucleotide sequence: TGTGCCAGCAGTTCCGGGACAGGGTGGGAAAAACTGATTTTT.